The 7 T cell receptor beta chains given below trace back to one sample, sequenced in a study of cytomegalovirus exposure and HLA in healthy donors. It was with 60 Vbeta and 13 Jbeta primers that the PCR ran. Assay: immunoSEQ multiplex PCR; the TCRdb copy retains only in-frame clones and omits some. The sample yields about 140,000 clones, almost 85% seen once. The sample consisted of PBMCs. The receptor set was obtained from a woman aged 40 to 50 in good health and CMV-seronegative.

The CDR3 here is CASSWDSGYEQYF. CDR3 DNA: TGTGCCAGCAGCTGGGACAGCGGCTACGAGCAGTACTTC. The V call is TRBV11-3, the J call TRBJ2-7; TRBD1 matches at 7 bases. Unmatched junction bases numbered 3, after V lost 4 bases and J lost 3 bases. Germline V gives CDR1 SGHNT, CDR2 YENEEA. CDR3 length: 13 amino acids.

This chain links TRBV15 with TRBJ2-7; possibly TRBD1 for D (6 bases). The germline V and J ends were trimmed by 0 bases and 0 bases, with 9 bases remaining between them. The CDR3 totals 15 residues. The germline V gene has CDR1 LNHNV and CDR2 YYDKDF (reference sequence). CDR3 protein: CATSRDRGGSYEQYF. CDR3 DNA sequence: TGTGCCACCAGCAGAGATAGAGGGGGCTCCTACGAGCAGTACTTC.

The genes are TRBV5-6 and TRBJ2-3; a weak D match, TRBD2 (5 bases). V gave up 0 bases and J gave up 5 bases, with 7 bases separating them. Germline CDR1 SGHDT, CDR2 YYEEEE. The CDR3 is 13 amino acids. This CDR3 reads CASSLVRGDTQYF. CDR3 DNA: TGTGCCAGCAGCTTGGTTCGGGGAGATACGCAGTATTTT. Complete variable domain (other parts from reference TRBV5-6 and TRBJ2-3): DAGVTQSPTHLIKTRGQQVTLRCSPKSGHDTVSWYQQALGQGPQFIFQYYEEEERQRGNFPDRFSGHQFPNYSSELNVNALLLGDSALYLCASSLVRGDTQYFGPGTRLTVL.

This rearrangement joins TRBV19 to TRBJ1-1; D is unresolved. Germline V CDR1 and CDR2: LNHDA, SQIVND (reference sequence). Trimming stripped 0 bases from V and 10 bases from J, with 21 bases between. The CDR3 covers 16 residues. CDR3 sequence reads: CASSIDFWALGGRAFF. CDR3 in DNA: TGTGCCAGTAGTATAGATTTTTGGGCGCTTGGAGGCCGAGCTTTCTTT.

The chain recombines TRBV4-3 with TRBJ1-2; D ambiguous. The CDR3 loop spans 15 amino acids. V lost 4 bases, J lost 4 bases, and 16 bases lay in between. The germline V gene encodes CDR1 LGHNA and CDR2 YSLEER. The CDR3: CASSLGAESAYGYTF. In nucleotides, the CDR3 is TGCGCCAGCAGCCTAGGAGCCGAGAGCGCCTATGGCTACACCTTC.

The rearrangement uses TRBV27 and TRBJ1-1, with a weak D call TRBD1 (6 bases). Germline-derived CDR1 and CDR2 are MNHEY and SMNVEV (reference sequence). The germline V and J ends were trimmed by 2 bases and 6 bases, with 16 bases remaining between them. The CDR3 covers 15 residues. CDR3 protein: CASSLQGGGLSEAFF. The CDR3 DNA follows: TGTGCCAGCAGTTTACAAGGGGGAGGGCTCTCTGAAGCTTTCTTT.

The V gene is TRBV27, the J gene TRBJ2-1; TRBD2 agrees at 8 bases. There are 15 residues in the CDR3. Germline values: CDR1 MNHEY, CDR2 SMNVEV (reference sequence). Trimming cost V 7 bases and J 4 bases; bases outside gene matches: 9. CDR3 in DNA: TGTGCCAGCAAAAGCGGGAGTGGGGTTTACAATGAGCAGTTCTTC. It codes for CASKSGSGVYNEQFF.